This T cell receptor (beta chain) was recovered during a study of cytomegalovirus exposure and HLA in healthy donors. Study overall: The roughly 120 validation repertoires matched the 666 first-cohort repertoires in platform, a later analysis reported. Study results and limitations: Most TCR sequences proved rare, with some public TCRs found in many donors. Using the classifier, cytomegalovirus status was reportedly diagnosed with high specificity and sensitivity. According to the study, 150 to 200 TCR beta chains were cytomegalovirus-associated.

Points on this clone: Its specificity is not known.

The table came from immunoSEQ multiplex PCR; TCRdb's copy has only in-frame clones and leaves some out. The sample contains a few hundred thousand clones, less than 95% of which appear only once. Germline CDR1 SGDLS, CDR2 YYNGEE. V lost 2 bases, J lost 8 bases, and 10 bases lay in between. The CDR3 covers 13 residues. The TCR comes from a woman in her 30s in good health and CMV-seronegative. The gene calls are TRBV9 and TRBJ1-4; maybe TRBD1 (5 bases). The sequencing input was PBMCs. The chain's CDR3 is CASSVGPGEKLFF. For the CDR3, the DNA is TGTGCCAGCAGCGTGGGACCGGGGGAAAAACTGTTTTTT.